This T cell receptor beta chain was captured by sequencing in a study of cytomegalovirus exposure and HLA in healthy donors. Note on this clone: What it recognizes is unknown.

Regarding the study as a whole: Cytomegalovirus-associated TCR beta chains were listed, numbering some 150. Presence/absence analyses assumed roughly uniform sequencing depth across donors, which may not hold.

The CDR3 is made up of 13 amino acids. Losses at the gene ends were 6 bases for V and 8 bases for J; bases not matched to a gene: 9. The germline V gene encodes CDR1 SQVTM and CDR2 ANQGSEA. The study ran its PCR with 60 Vbeta and 13 Jbeta primers. Some clones are missing from TCRdb's copy, which holds only in-frame ones; the method was immunoSEQ multiplex PCR. The data hold around 150,000 clones, with about 79% observed a single time. The J gene is TRBJ1-4, the V gene TRBV29-1; 7 nucleotides align to TRBD1. This receptor was obtained from a woman aged 30 to 39 in good health and CMV-seronegative. Material for sequencing was PBMCs. The CDR3 sequence is CSVTQGNVEKLFF. CDR3 nucleotides: TGCAGCGTCACACAGGGGAACGTGGAAAAACTGTTTTTT.